The 14 T cell receptor beta chains below all came from one sample that was sequenced in a study of beta chain features in type 1 diabetes. The investigators reverse transcribed all of the isolated RNA, so they sequenced expressed TCRB transcripts. Sequencing used immunoSEQ multiplex PCR; TCRdb keeps in-frame clones, though not all of them. The table has 140,000 to 150,000 clones, 48% seen once; the top ten hold around 0.42%. The sequencing input was Tregs from blood. The receptors shown here come from a man aged 18 to 29 in good health.

The genes are TRBV6-6 and TRBJ1-5; 9 nucleotides agree with TRBD1. The length of the CDR3 is 16 residues. J was trimmed by 0 bases and V by 2 bases; bases with no gene match: 2. Per the germline V gene, CDR1 is MNHNY and CDR2 is SVGAGI (reference sequence). The DNA for the CDR3 is TGTGCCAGCAGTTACGGGACAGGGTATAGCAATCAGCCCCAGCATTTT. Amino acid sequence: CASSYGTGYSNQPQHF.

There are a few counts of this clone. This sequence joins TRBV6-1 and TRBJ2-7, with TRBD1 as a possible D gene (6 bases). The CDR3 has 13 residues. Trimming pared 3 bases from V and 9 bases from J, leaving 15 bases between. The germline CDR1 and CDR2 sequences are MNHNS and SASEGT. CDR3 sequence reads: CASSEGAQAAQYF. In DNA, the CDR3 is TGTGCCAGCAGTGAGGGGGCCCAGGCGGCGCAGTACTTC.

On this clone itself: The DNA is left out, because the CDR3 cannot be placed on it with certainty; the CDR3 is given as TCRdb lists it. V and J are TRBV18 and TRBJ2-7; the D call of TRBD1 is as the table states it, not checked on the DNA. Germline V gene lookup returns CDR1 KGHSH and CDR2 LQKENI. The CDR3 length equals 15 residues, ends included. Here the CDR3 reads CASSPPRTGSSGQYF.

This clone has only a few counts. This rearrangement joins TRBV5-1 to TRBJ2-3, with 7 bases aligning to TRBD1. From germline, CDR1 is SGHRS and CDR2 YFSETQ. The CDR3 has 15 amino acids. Losses at the gene ends were 7 bases for V and 6 bases for J; bases not matched to a gene: 14. The CDR3 spells CASVPGTVLPDTQYF. CDR3 in DNA: TGCGCCAGCGTCCCCGGGACAGTATTGCCCGATACGCAGTATTTT.

This clone was detected only a few times. This CDR3 reads CASSFGQEGEQYF. The CDR3 DNA is TGTGCCAGCAGCTTCGGGCAGGAGGGTGAGCAGTACTTC. This rearrangement joins TRBV5-4 to TRBJ2-7; perhaps TRBD2 as D (6 bases). The CDR3 is 13 amino acids. Germline CDR1 and CDR2: SGHNT and YYREEE (reference sequence). Trimming left V 2 bases short and J 7 bases short, with 13 bases between.

This clone showed up just a few times. The CDR3 DNA sequence: TGTGCCTGGAGAAACGCAGGTACTGGAGAAAAACTGTTTTTT. This gives the protein CAWRNAGTGEKLFF. This chain joins TRBV30 and TRBJ1-4; D is unclear. Per the germline V gene, CDR1 is GTSNPN and CDR2 is SVGIG (reference sequence). Trimming removed 3 bases from V and 8 bases from J, with 16 bases in between. This CDR3 contains 14 residues.

The chain has TRBV6-5 and TRBJ2-3; TRBD2 matches at 8 bases. V was clipped by 6 bases and J by 15 bases; unmatched bases: 14. Germline loops: CDR1 MNHEY, CDR2 SVGAGI. CDR3 size: 13 residues. CDR3 bases: TGTGCCAGCAGCCGCGGGGAGGGGACTAGGTGTTATTTT. Residues: CASSRGEGTRCYF.

This chain joins TRBV28 and TRBJ1-2, with D maybe TRBD1 (6 bases). Per the germline V gene, CDR1 is MDHEN and CDR2 is SYDVKM. V lost 5 bases to trimming and J lost 0 bases, with 16 bases between them. The length of the CDR3 is 16 residues. The CDR3, as DNA: TGTGCCAGCAGTCTCCTGACAACAGGGTCTAACTATGGCTACACCTTC. It specifies CASSLLTTGSNYGYTF.

V usage is TRBV7-2 and J usage is TRBJ2-1; a possible D gene is TRBD1 (6 bases). The CDR3 length is 13 residues. V was trimmed by 5 bases and J by 12 bases, leaving 17 bases between them. The germline gives CDR1 SGHTA, CDR2 FQGNSA. In nucleotides, the CDR3 is TGTGCCAGCAGCCCCCCCGCAGGGACATGGCAGTTCTTC. It is translated as CASSPPAGTWQFF.

The chain carries TRBV4-3 and TRBJ1-1, with 9 bases that match TRBD1. The CDR3 is 16 amino acids. CDR1 and CDR2 (germline): LGHNA, YSLEER. V shed 4 bases and J 4 bases; nucleotides not matched to a gene: 10. Here the CDR3 DNA reads TGCGCCAGCAGCCCTTTCGGGACAGGGTTATTCACTGAAGCTTTCTTT. Amino acid sequence: CASSPFGTGLFTEAFF.

The chain employs TRBV6-5 and TRBJ1-2, with 10 nucleotides matching TRBD1. The V and J ends lost 2 bases and 8 bases, in that order; junction bases with no gene match: 11. The CDR3 runs to 16 residues. CDR1 and CDR2 (germline): MNHEY, SVGAGI. The CDR3 loop reads CASSYVSRTGGKGYTF. The CDR3 nucleotides read TGTGCCAGCAGTTACGTATCTCGGACAGGGGGAAAAGGCTACACCTTC.

This clone occurred a few times. The chain couples TRBV5-1 to TRBJ2-2; 8 bases match TRBD1. Germline V gene lookup returns CDR1 SGHRS and CDR2 YFSETQ. This CDR3 comprises 19 residues. Germline trimming cut 3 bases from V and 1 base from J; bases unmatched to any gene: 14. CDR3 sequence reads: CASSSRQGSTSLNTGELFF. The CDR3 DNA sequence: TGCGCCAGCAGCTCACGACAGGGGTCGACATCCTTGAACACCGGGGAGCTGTTTTTT.

The chain combines TRBV18 with TRBJ1-4; D is uncertain. The CDR3 is 15 amino acids. Trimming left V 2 bases short and J 6 bases short, with 13 bases between. Germline lookup yields CDR1 KGHSH and CDR2 LQKENI. The CDR3 spells CASSPSTKADEKLFF. The CDR3, as DNA: TGTGCCAGCTCACCAAGCACAAAGGCGGATGAAAAACTGTTTTTT.

The chain has TRBV7-2 and TRBJ2-7; D not resolved. The germline V gene has CDR1 SGHTA and CDR2 FQGNSA. The length of the CDR3 is 14 residues. Deletions cut 3 bases from V and 0 bases from J, with 9 bases between. The CDR3 DNA reads TGTGCCAGCAGCTTTGAGAGATACTCCTACGAGCAGTACTTC. Translation: CASSFERYSYEQYF.